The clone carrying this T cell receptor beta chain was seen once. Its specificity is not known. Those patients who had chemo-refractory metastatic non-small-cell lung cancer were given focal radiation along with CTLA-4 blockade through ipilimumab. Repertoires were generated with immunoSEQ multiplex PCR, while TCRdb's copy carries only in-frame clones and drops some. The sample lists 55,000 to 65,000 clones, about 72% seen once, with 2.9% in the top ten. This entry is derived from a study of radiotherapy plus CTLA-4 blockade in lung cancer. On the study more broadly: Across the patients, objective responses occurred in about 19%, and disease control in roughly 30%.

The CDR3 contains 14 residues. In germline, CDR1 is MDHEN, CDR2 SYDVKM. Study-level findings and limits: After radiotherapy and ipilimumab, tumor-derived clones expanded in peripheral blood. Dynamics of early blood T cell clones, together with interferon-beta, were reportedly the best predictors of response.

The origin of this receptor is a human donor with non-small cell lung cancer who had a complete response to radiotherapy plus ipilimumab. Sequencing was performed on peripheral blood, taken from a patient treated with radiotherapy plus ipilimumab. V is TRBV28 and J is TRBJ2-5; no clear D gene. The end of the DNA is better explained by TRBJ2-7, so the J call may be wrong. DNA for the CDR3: TGTGCCAGCATCGAACAAGGTAAAGTGGGCGAGCAGTACTTC. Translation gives CASIEQGKVGEQYF.